A selection of T cell receptor beta chains follows, all from one sample in a study of spatial heterogeneity in lung cancer. TCRdb re-called the 5' RACE reads with MiXCR, one entry per CDR3 protein. Counted here are 6,000 to 9,500 distinct CDR3 sequences, about 5% occurring once; the ten biggest clones make up 39%. The sequences come from PBMCs, collected at surgery. These receptors were collected from a male donor with early-stage non-small cell lung cancer. Both conserved end residues are part of each CDR3. A D gene is named only where the DNA matches it firmly. A row's size may be missing; if present it is once, few, many or a size class.

clone_size j_call v_call d_call cdr3_nt cdr3_aa
many TRBJ2-1 TRBV18 TRBD2 TGTGCCAGCTCCCCCAGCACAGCGGGAGGGACTGAGCAGTTCTTC CASSPSTAGGTEQFF
many TRBJ2-1 TRBV6-2/TRBV6-3 TRBD2 TGTGCCAGCCGGACCGGGACTATCCTCTACAATGAGCAGTTCTTC CASRTGTILYNEQFF
medium-sized TRBJ1-1 TRBV4-1 TRBD1 TGCGCCAGCAGCTTCAGAGGGGGCATGACTGAAGCTTTCTTT CASSFRGGMTEAFF
few TRBJ2-1 TRBV10-2 NA TGCGCCAGCAGTGAGTATGGGACACCTTACAATGAGCAGTTCTTC CASSEYGTPYNEQFF
many TRBJ2-3 TRBV20-1 TRBD1 TGCAGCGCCGACAGGGGCACAGATACGCAGTATTTT CSADRGTDTQYF
few TRBJ1-4 TRBV25-1 NA TGTGCCACCGGTGGCCTCCAGGGTGAAAAACTGTTTTTT CATGGLQGEKLFF
many TRBJ2-2 TRBV4-1 TRBD2 TGCGCCAGCAGCCCAGAACTAGCGGGGGTAGGTCCCGGGGAGCTGTTTTTT CASSPELAGVGPGELFF
many TRBJ1-5 TRBV20-1 NA TGCAGTGCTAGGGGGGGGAATCAGCCCCAGCATTTT CSARGGNQPQHF
NA TRBJ2-3 TRBV2 TRBD2 TGTGCCAGCAGTGACGCTAGCGGGATTAGCACAGATACGCAGTATTTT CASSDASGISTDTQYF
many TRBJ2-7 TRBV28 NA TGTGCCAGCACCCCCGGAGGGGACCAGGCCTACGAGCAGTACTTC CASTPGGDQAYEQYF
few TRBJ2-5 TRBV3-1 TRBD2 TGTGCCAGCAGCCCTACCGGGACTAGCGGCGAGACCCAGTACTTC CASSPTGTSGETQYF
NA TRBJ2-3 TRBV19 NA TGTGCCAGTAGTACCATCACAGATACGCAGTATTTT CASSTITDTQYF
medium-sized TRBJ2-7 TRBV23-1 TRBD2 TGCGCCAGCAGTCACCTTAGCGGGAGGGCGAGGGAGCAGTACTTC CASSHLSGRAREQYF
NA TRBJ1-2 TRBV29-1 NA TGCAGCGTGGACAAGACAGCAAACTATGGCTACACCTTC CSVDKTANYGYTF
few TRBJ1-1 TRBV3-1 NA TGTGCCAGCAGCCGAAGCGGTTCGAACACTGAAGCTTTCTTT CASSRSGSNTEAFF
many TRBJ1-1 TRBV6-6 NA TGTGCCAGCAGTTACGGGGAAGGGGGGGCTGAAGCTTTCTTT CASSYGEGGAEAFF
few TRBJ1-2 TRBV5-1 NA TGCGCCAGCAGCCCTGGGGGGAGCTGGAACTATGGCTACACCTTC CASSPGGSWNYGYTF
many TRBJ1-1 TRBV20-1 TRBD1 TGCAGTGCCCAGCCCCCGGGACAGGGGGATTTCTTTCGCCGGAACACTGAAGCTTTCTTT CSAQPPGQGDFFRRNTEAFF
NA TRBJ2-7 TRBV4-3 NA TGCGCCAGCAGCCAAGATCGGGCAGGTGCCTACGAGCAGTACTTC CASSQDRAGAYEQYF
many TRBJ2-7 TRBV6-2/TRBV6-3 TRBD2 TGTGCCAGCAGTTACTCAAGGTACCGAGTTACTTCTAGCGGGAGGGCTCTACACCTCTACGAGCAGTACTTC CASSYSRYRVTSSGRALHLYEQYF
NA TRBJ2-2 TRBV4-3 NA TGCGCCAGCAGCCAAGAGAGCCCGGGGGCATCGTCCGGGGAGCTGTTTTTT CASSQESPGASSGELFF
many TRBJ2-7 TRBV25-1 TRBD1 TGTGCCAGCAAGGGACAGGGGGCGCCTGAGCAGTACTTC CASKGQGAPEQYF
many TRBJ2-7 TRBV10-2 TRBD2 TGCGCCAGCAGTGGAGCGGGGGGAGCCTACGAGCAGTACTTC CASSGAGGAYEQYF
many TRBJ1-2 TRBV12-5 TRBD1 TGTGCTAGTGGTTTGATGACAGGGGGAAGTGGAGGCTACACCTTC CASGLMTGGSGGYTF
many TRBJ2-7 TRBV11-2 NA TGTGCCAGCAGCTTACCCTCCTACGAGCAGTACTTC CASSLPSYEQYF
many TRBJ1-4 TRBV7-9 NA TGTGCCAGCAGCGCCTGGGGTGAAAAACTGTTTTTT CASSAWGEKLFF
many TRBJ2-1 TRBV6-2/TRBV6-3 TRBD1 TGTGCCAGCAGTCCCCTCGGACAGGGATGGAATGAGCAGTTCTTC CASSPLGQGWNEQFF
many TRBJ2-1 TRBV7-8 TRBD2 TGTGCCAGCAGCCTTCTAGCGGGGGGGCGGTATAATGAGCAGTTCTTC CASSLLAGGRYNEQFF
many TRBJ2-3 TRBV24-1 TRBD2 TGTGCCACCAGTGATCCGGCTAGCGGGGCGGATACGCAGTATTTT CATSDPASGADTQYF
many TRBJ2-5 TRBV24-1 NA TGTGCCACCAGTGATCCCCGGTGGCGTTTGGAGACCCAGTACTTC CATSDPRWRLETQYF
many TRBJ2-5 TRBV20-1 TRBD2 TGCAGTGCTAGAGAACTAGCGGGGAGCCGGCTCAGGTGGGCCCAGTACTTC CSARELAGSRLRWAQYF
many TRBJ2-1 TRBV6-5 NA TGTGCCAGCAGTCTTCGACAGGATCTATACAATGAGCAGTTCTTC CASSLRQDLYNEQFF
many TRBJ2-7 TRBV5-1 NA TGCGCCAGCAGCTCCTGGGGGAGCTCCTACGAGCAGTACTTC CASSSWGSSYEQYF
many TRBJ2-5 TRBV21-1 NA TGTGCCAGCAGCGGTGGAGTAGGGGGCTTGGAAGAGACCCAGTACTTC CASSGGVGGLEETQYF
many TRBJ1-4 TRBV4-1 NA TGCGCCAGCAGCTTCGGAGCGTCAACTAATGAAAAACTGTTTTTT CASSFGASTNEKLFF
few TRBJ1-5 TRBV29-1 TRBD1 TGCAGCGTGGTGGACAGGGGCAATCAGCCCCAGCATTTT CSVVDRGNQPQHF
many TRBJ1-1 TRBV19 NA TGTGCCAGTAGTAGGATGGGTTTTGAAGCTTTCTTT CASSRMGFEAFF
many TRBJ2-3 TRBV6-2/TRBV6-3 NA TGTGCCAGCAGTTACTACCGGTCAGATACGCAGTATTTT CASSYYRSDTQYF
many TRBJ1-5 TRBV19 NA TGTGCCAGTAGTATAGAGCCCAGCAGGATCAATCAGCCCCAGCATTTT CASSIEPSRINQPQHF
many TRBJ1-1 TRBV6-5 NA TGTGCCAGCAGTTACTGGGGGGTTAACACTGAAGCTTTCTTT CASSYWGVNTEAFF
many TRBJ1-1 TRBV10-2 NA TGCGCCAGCAGGGGGAGTGAAGCTTTCTTT CASRGSEAFF
many TRBJ2-7 TRBV28 TRBD2 TGTGCCAGCAGTTTAAGGACTAGCAAAGGGGGGCAGTACTTC CASSLRTSKGGQYF